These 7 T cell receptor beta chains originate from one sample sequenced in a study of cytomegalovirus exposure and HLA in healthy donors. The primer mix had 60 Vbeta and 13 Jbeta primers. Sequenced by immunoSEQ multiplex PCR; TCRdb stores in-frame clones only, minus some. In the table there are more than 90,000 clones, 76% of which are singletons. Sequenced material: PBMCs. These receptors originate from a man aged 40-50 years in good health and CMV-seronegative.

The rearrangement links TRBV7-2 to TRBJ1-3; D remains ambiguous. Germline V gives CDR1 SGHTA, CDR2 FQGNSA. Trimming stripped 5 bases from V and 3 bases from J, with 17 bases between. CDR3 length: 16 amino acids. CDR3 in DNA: TGTGCCAGCAGCCCCTCAGGAGCCGGGGTTGGAAACACCATATATTTT. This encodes CASSPSGAGVGNTIYF. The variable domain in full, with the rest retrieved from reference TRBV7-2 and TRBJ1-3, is GAGVSQSPSNKVTEKGKDVELRCDPISGHTALYWYRQSLGQGLEFLIYFQGNSAPDKSGLPSDRFSAERTGGSVSTLTIQRTQQEDSAVYLCASSPSGAGVGNTIYFGEGSWLTVV.

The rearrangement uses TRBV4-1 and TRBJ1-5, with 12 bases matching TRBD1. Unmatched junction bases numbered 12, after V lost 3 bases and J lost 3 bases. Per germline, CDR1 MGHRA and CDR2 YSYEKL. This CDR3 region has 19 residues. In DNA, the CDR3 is TGCGCCAGCAGCCACGCCGGGACAGGGGGCAAGCGCTTCAATCAGCCCCAGCATTTT. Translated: CASSHAGTGGKRFNQPQHF.

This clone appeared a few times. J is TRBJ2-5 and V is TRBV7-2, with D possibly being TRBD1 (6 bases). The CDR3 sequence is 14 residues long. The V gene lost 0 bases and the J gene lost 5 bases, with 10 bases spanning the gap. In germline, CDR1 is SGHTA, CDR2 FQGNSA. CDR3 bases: TGTGCCAGCAGCTTAGCGGGGGCCGGGGAGACCCAGTACTTC. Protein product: CASSLAGAGETQYF.

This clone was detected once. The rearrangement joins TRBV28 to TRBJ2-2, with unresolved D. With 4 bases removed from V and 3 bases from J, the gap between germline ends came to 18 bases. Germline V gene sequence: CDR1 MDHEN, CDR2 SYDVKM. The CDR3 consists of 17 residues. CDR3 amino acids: CASSSLHSDTYTGELFF. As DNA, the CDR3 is TGTGCCAGCAGTTCCCTCCACTCAGACACCTACACCGGGGAGCTGTTTTTT.

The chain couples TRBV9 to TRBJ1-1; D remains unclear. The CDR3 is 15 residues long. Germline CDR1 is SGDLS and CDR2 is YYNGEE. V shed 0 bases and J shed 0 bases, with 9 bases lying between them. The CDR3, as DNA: TGTGCCAGCAGCGTAGGTCCGGGAGTGAACACTGAAGCTTTCTTT. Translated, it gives CASSVGPGVNTEAFF.

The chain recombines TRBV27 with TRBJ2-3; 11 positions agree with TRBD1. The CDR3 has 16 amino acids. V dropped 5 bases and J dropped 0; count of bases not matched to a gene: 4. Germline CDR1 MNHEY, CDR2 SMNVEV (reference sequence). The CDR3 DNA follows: TGTGCCAGCAGTACCAGGACAGGGGGCAGCACAGATACGCAGTATTTT. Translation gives CASSTRTGGSTDTQYF.

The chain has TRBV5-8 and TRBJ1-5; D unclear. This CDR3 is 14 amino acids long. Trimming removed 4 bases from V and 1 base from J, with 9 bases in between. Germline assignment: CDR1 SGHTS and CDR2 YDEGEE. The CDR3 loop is CASSVDISNQPQHF. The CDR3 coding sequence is TGTGCCAGCAGCGTTGACATAAGCAATCAGCCCCAGCATTTT.